These 30 T cell receptor beta chains came from one sample sequenced in a study of T cells after yellow fever vaccination. TCRdb used MiXCR to reprocess the 5' RACE reads, holding one entry per CDR3 protein. The data contain about 47,000 distinct CDR3 sequences, around 7% of them singletons. The specimen comprised CD8+ T cells sorted from PBMCs, sampled roughly 14 days after the first yellow fever vaccination. The receptors come from a man aged 18 to 35 who received the YFV17D yellow fever vaccine.

This clonotype came up many times. The chain joins TRBV7-2 to TRBJ2-3; the match to TRBD2 covers 10 bases. V shed 2 bases and J 1 base; nucleotides not matched to a gene: 3. In germline, CDR1 is SGHTA, CDR2 FQGNSA. CDR3 length: 16 residues. Written as DNA, the CDR3 is TGTGCCAGCAGCTTATTAGCGGGGGGTGGCACAGATACGCAGTATTTT. Translating gives CASSLLAGGGTDTQYF.

This clonotype was observed many times. The rearrangement joins TRBV7-9 to TRBJ2-5; D remains ambiguous. V was cut by 4 bases and J by 3 bases, with 6 bases left in between. There are 12 residues in the CDR3. CDR1 SEHNR and CDR2 FQNEAQ come from the germline V gene (reference sequence). Here the CDR3 DNA reads TGTGCCAGCAGCTCGATTGAAGAGACCCAGTACTTC. This codes for CASSSIEETQYF.

This clonotype came up many times. The chain joins TRBV20-1 to TRBJ1-2; D unclear. Germline V lookup: CDR1 DFQATT, CDR2 SNEGSKA (reference sequence). This CDR3 is 13 amino acids long. The germline V and J ends were trimmed by 3 bases and 4 bases, with 12 bases remaining between them. The CDR3 loop is CSARAGDIYGYTF. Here the CDR3 DNA reads TGCAGTGCTAGGGCAGGAGATATCTATGGCTACACCTTC.

This clonotype was counted many times. The J gene is TRBJ2-3, the V gene TRBV7-6, with 9 bases aligning to TRBD2. This CDR3 comprises 17 residues. The V gene end was trimmed by 1 base and the J gene end by 2 bases; junction bases not matched to a gene: 7. Germline-derived CDR1 and CDR2 are SGHVS and FNYEAQ. The CDR3 reads CASSLGASGAYTDTQYF. DNA for the CDR3: TGTGCCAGCAGCTTAGGGGCTAGCGGGGCGTACACAGATACGCAGTATTTT.

This clonotype was counted at least ten times. The chain links TRBV5-1 to TRBJ1-1, with D perhaps TRBD1 (6 bases). The germline V and J ends were trimmed by 2 bases and 6 bases, with 14 bases remaining between them. There are 14 residues in the CDR3. Germline CDR1 is SGHRS and CDR2 is YFSETQ. CDR3 in amino acids: CASSFRAGVAEAFF. CDR3 coding DNA: TGCGCCAGCAGCTTCCGGGCAGGGGTTGCTGAAGCTTTCTTT.

Worth noting for this clonotype: One end of the junction does not line up with germline, which may come from a read error. V and J are TRBV11-1 and TRBJ2-2; D is unclear. The CDR3 is made up of 18 amino acids. Germline V gives CDR1 SGHAT, CDR2 FQDESV (reference sequence). The CDR3 protein is CTSSLASVPGPDTGELFF. CDR3 DNA sequence: TGTACCAGCAGTTTAGCCTCTGTCCCTGGCCCCGACACCGGGGAGCTGTTTTTT.

This clonotype has a handful of counts. V gene TRBV5-6 combines with J gene TRBJ2-1; D not resolved. Germline CDR1 reads SGHDT; CDR2 reads YYEEEE. Trimming took 4 bases from V and 0 from J, leaving 8 bases between them. The CDR3 contains 14 residues. This chain's CDR3 is CASSPGISYNEQFF. For the CDR3, the DNA is TGTGCCAGCAGCCCCGGAATCTCCTACAATGAGCAGTTCTTC.

In DNA form, the CDR3 reads TGTGCCAGCAGCCCCGGACTGGAGGGGACTACTTCACGTCGGATCTACAATGAGCAGTTCTTC. The encoded protein is CASSPGLEGTTSRRIYNEQFF. This chain uses TRBV28 with TRBJ2-1; 7 bases map to TRBD2. Trimming took 6 bases from V and 3 from J; bases not matched to a gene: 26. This CDR3 spans 21 amino acids. The germline V gene encodes CDR1 MDHEN and CDR2 SYDVKM.

Concerning this clonotype itself: This may be a read error, as it is one base from a much larger clone. J is TRBJ2-4 and V is TRBV20-1; TRBD2 is a possible D gene (6 bases). The germline gives CDR1 DFQATT, CDR2 SNEGSKA (reference sequence). This CDR3 is built from 17 residues. The CDR3 here is CGASRDFPPLAKNIQYF. The CDR3 DNA reads as TGCGGTGCTTCCCGGGACTTTCCACCGCTAGCCAAAAACATTCAGTACTTC.

This clonotype was picked up a small number of times. The V gene is TRBV12-3 or TRBV12-4, the J gene TRBJ1-2; the D gene is possibly TRBD1 (5 bases). Trimming removed 3 bases from V and 8 bases from J, with 19 bases in between. This CDR3 has 15 amino acids. The CDR3 DNA follows: TGTGCCAGCAGTTTGTTCTTTGGCAGGGAGGGAGGCTACACCTTC. It is translated as CASSLFFGREGGYTF.

The chain joins TRBV7-9 to TRBJ1-1; possibly TRBD1 for D (5 bases). CDR1 and CDR2 (germline): SEHNR, FQNEAQ (reference sequence). With 0 bases removed from V and 3 bases from J, the gap between germline ends came to 11 bases. The CDR3 is made up of 15 amino acids. The CDR3 region has the DNA TGTGCCAGCAGCTTAGCGGAGGGGTGGGACACTGAAGCTTTCTTT. Translating gives CASSLAEGWDTEAFF.

Ten or more counts support this clonotype. The chain couples TRBV4-1 to TRBJ1-5; D unresolved. The CDR3 consists of 12 residues. CDR1 and CDR2 (germline): MGHRA, YSYEKL. The germline V and J ends were trimmed by 1 base and 6 bases, with 4 bases remaining between them. The CDR3 DNA is TGCGCCAGCAGCCAAGGAAGTCAGCCCCAGCATTTT. Amino acids: CASSQGSQPQHF.

This clonotype was seen at least ten times. This chain connects TRBV5-6 to TRBJ1-2; tentative D call: TRBD1 (6 bases). Trimming shortened V by 3 bases and J by 3 bases, and 9 bases separated the two germline ends. Germline CDR1 and CDR2: SGHDT and YYEEEE. The CDR3 extends over 13 amino acids. This chain's CDR3 is CASSSGQYYGYTF. Here the CDR3 DNA reads TGTGCCAGCAGCTCAGGACAGTACTATGGCTACACCTTC.

This clonotype came up many times. The chain links TRBV6-2 or TRBV6-3 to TRBJ2-3; D is undetermined. This CDR3 region has 21 residues. CDR1 and CDR2 (germline): MNHEY, SVGEGT. The V end lost 2 bases, the J end lost 2 bases, and 29 bases lay between the germline ends. As DNA, the CDR3 is TGTGCCAGCAGTTACACCCCAGAAGTGTCTGGTGACACTCATTTCACAGATACGCAGTATTTT. This gives the protein CASSYTPEVSGDTHFTDTQYF.

V is TRBV4-2 and J is TRBJ2-3, with 7 positions matching TRBD1. The germline gives CDR1 LGHNA, CDR2 YNFKEQ. The CDR3 extends over 15 amino acids. The V segment lost 1 base and the J segment 4 bases; nucleotides outside the gene matches: 5. CDR3 sequence (DNA): TGTGCCAGCAGCCAAGTCTGGCAGGGGGCAGATACGCAGTATTTT. It translates to CASSQVWQGADTQYF.

This clonotype has at least ten counts. The chain employs TRBV7-9 and TRBJ2-1; TRBD2 aligns across 13 bases. CDR3 size: 14 residues. The germline gives CDR1 SEHNR, CDR2 FQNEAQ (reference sequence). With 8 bases clipped from V and 4 bases from J, the junction kept 2 bases outside the gene matches. CDR3 DNA: TGTGCCAGCGGGACTAGCGGGGCGTACAATGAGCAGTTCTTC. Its protein product is CASGTSGAYNEQFF.

This clonotype was found many times. The chain combines TRBV9 with TRBJ2-6; D not certain. The V gene lost 3 bases and the J gene lost 0 bases, with 7 bases spanning the gap. There are 15 residues in the CDR3. Germline CDR1 is SGDLS and CDR2 is YYNGEE. The CDR3 region has the DNA TGTGCCAGCAGCGCCCCAGGCTCTGGGGCCAACGTCCTGACTTTC. Translation: CASSAPGSGANVLTF.

J is TRBJ1-6 and V is TRBV4-1, with D possibly being TRBD1 (5 bases). The CDR3 runs 16 residues. Looked up from germline, CDR1 is MGHRA and CDR2 is YSYEKL. V was shortened by 2 bases and J by 0 bases, with 8 bases between the two germline ends. In DNA form, the CDR3 reads TGCGCCAGCAGCCAACGGGACTCCTCCTATAATTCACCCCTCCACTTT. This encodes CASSQRDSSYNSPLHF.

This clonotype was observed many times. The chain couples TRBV14 to TRBJ2-5; D gene ambiguous. CDR3 length: 18 residues. V was trimmed by 1 base and J by 4 bases, leaving 22 bases between them. Germline loops: CDR1 SGHDN, CDR2 FVKESK. The CDR3 DNA sequence: TGTGCCAGCAGCCAAGGCCTCCATGGGCGGCCTTGGGGAGAGACCCAGTACTTC. Translating it yields CASSQGLHGRPWGETQYF. The full variable domain, rest sourced from reference TRBV14 and TRBJ2-5, is EAGVTQFPSHSVIEKGQTVTLRCDPISGHDNLYWYRRVMGKEIKFLLHFVKESKQDESGMPNNRFLAERTGGTYSTLKVQPAELEDSGVYFCASSQGLHGRPWGETQYFGPGTRLLVL.

This clonotype has at least ten counts. This chain links TRBV7-9 with TRBJ1-2, with D maybe TRBD1 (5 bases). Germline V gene lookup returns CDR1 SEHNR and CDR2 FQNEAQ (reference sequence). Trimming removed 6 bases from V and 0 bases from J, with 14 bases in between. This CDR3 is built from 15 residues. For the CDR3, the DNA is TGTGCCAGCAGTCCCGCGGGGCTGTCTAACTATGGCTACACCTTC. This sequence encodes CASSPAGLSNYGYTF.

At least ten counts were recorded for this clonotype. The CDR3 nucleotides are TGTGCCAGCAGCTTGTATAGCTACGAGCAGTACGTC. Its translation is CASSLYSYEQYV. The genes are TRBV5-6 and TRBJ2-7, with D hard to call. From germline, CDR1 is SGHDT and CDR2 YYEEEE. Trimming left V 1 base short and J 3 bases short, with 5 bases between. The CDR3 length is 12 residues.

In this sample, this clonotype turned up many times. The chain couples TRBV29-1 to TRBJ2-1, with 9 bases aligning to TRBD1. The CDR3 has 14 amino acids. CDR1 and CDR2 (germline): SQVTM, ANQGSEA. V shed 3 bases and J 5 bases; nucleotides not matched to a gene: 5. The CDR3 region is CSVDGTGLNNEQFF. The CDR3 coding sequence is TGCAGCGTTGATGGGACAGGGTTGAACAATGAGCAGTTCTTC.

Ten or more counts support this clonotype. The chain uses TRBV6-4 and TRBJ1-2; perhaps TRBD1 as D (6 bases). V was pared by 10 bases and J by 7 bases, with 19 bases between. CDR3 length: 13 amino acids. The germline V gene has CDR1 MRHNA and CDR2 SNTAGT. The CDR3 DNA reads TGTGCCAAACCACTTTCCGGGGGCCTTGGCTACACCTTC. It codes for CAKPLSGGLGYTF.

This clonotype was recorded many times. The V call is TRBV4-2, the J call TRBJ2-7; TRBD2 agrees at 13 bases. The trim removed 7 bases at V and 3 bases at J, leaving 9 bases unmatched. Germline loops: CDR1 LGHNA, CDR2 YNFKEQ. The CDR3 totals 16 residues. The chain's CDR3 is CASTGLAGTALYEQYF. The DNA of the CDR3 is TGTGCCAGCACGGGACTAGCGGGGACCGCTCTCTACGAGCAGTACTTC.

This clonotype was detected many times. The rearrangement uses TRBV12-3 or TRBV12-4 and TRBJ1-3, with 9 nucleotides matching TRBD1. Unmatched junction bases numbered 6, after V lost 8 bases and J lost 4 bases. The CDR3 sequence is 14 residues long. CDR3 bases: TGTGCCAGCGACCCGGACAGGGGCGGAAACACCATATATTTT. Translating it yields CASDPDRGGNTIYF.

This clonotype occurred many times. CDR3 region: CAIRTGPNEKLFF. The CDR3 DNA follows: TGTGCCATCAGAACGGGGCCTAATGAAAAACTGTTTTTT. The chain has TRBV10-3 and TRBJ1-4, with D possibly being TRBD1 (5 bases). V was clipped by 6 bases and J by 3 bases, with 8 bases between them. The CDR3 is 13 amino acids. Germline V gene lookup returns CDR1 ENHRY and CDR2 SYGVKD.

This clonotype showed up many times. CDR3 DNA sequence: TGTGCCAGCAGTTACTTTCACAGGGGGGGCACAGATACGCAGTATTTT. This gives the protein CASSYFHRGGTDTQYF. V is TRBV6-5 and J is TRBJ2-3, with 8 bases aligning to TRBD1. The length of the CDR3 is 16 residues. CDR1 is MNHEY and CDR2 is SVGAGI in the germline V gene. V lost 1 base and J lost 1; bases outside the gene matches: 4.

This clonotype came up many times. This chain joins TRBV27 and TRBJ2-7, with 8 nucleotides matching TRBD1. The CDR3 is made up of 14 amino acids. Germline-derived CDR1 and CDR2 are MNHEY and SMNVEV (reference sequence). V dropped 5 bases and J dropped 0; count of bases not matched to a gene: 3. The CDR3 is CASSITGGSYEQYF. CDR3 DNA: TGTGCCAGCAGTATTACAGGGGGCTCCTACGAGCAGTACTTC.

This clonotype was counted many times. CDR3 sequence: CASSPDSGDTQYF. Here the CDR3 DNA reads TGCGCCAGCAGCCCGGATTCGGGAGATACGCAGTATTTT. The J gene is TRBJ2-3, the V gene TRBV4-1; D call uncertain. Germline loops: CDR1 MGHRA, CDR2 YSYEKL. This CDR3 is 13 amino acids long. Between the trimmed V and J ends, which lost 4 bases and 5 bases, there was a span of 10 bases.

The CDR3 sequence: CASSSSRLNTKNNEQFF. DNA for the CDR3: TGTGCCAGCAGTTCTAGTCGACTGAACACAAAGAACAATGAGCAGTTCTTC. The V call is TRBV7-8, the J call TRBJ2-1, with D unclear. The CDR3 spans 17 residues. Trimming cost V 6 bases and J 5 bases, with 23 bases left between them. Germline V gives CDR1 SGHVS, CDR2 FQNEAQ.